The 26 T cell receptor beta chains listed next were all sequenced from one sample in a study of beta chain features in type 1 diabetes. TCRB transcripts that were expressed got sequenced, as all of the isolated RNA had been reverse transcribed. Assay: immunoSEQ multiplex PCR; the TCRdb copy retains only in-frame clones and omits some. Among almost 350,000 clones, roughly 8% were seen once, and the ten largest hold approximately 0.44%. The sample taken for sequencing was central memory CD4+ T cells from blood. These receptors all stem from a young woman in good health.

This clone was counted at least ten times. This sequence joins TRBV13 and TRBJ2-2; TRBD2 matches at 13 bases. The CDR3 contains 17 residues. V was clipped by 5 bases and J by 3 bases; unmatched bases: 6. Germline V CDR1 and CDR2: PRHDT, FYEKMQ (reference sequence). CDR3 DNA: TGTGCCAGCAGCGGGCGGACTAGCGGGAGCGACACCGGGGAGCTGTTTTTT. Translation: CASSGRTSGSDTGELFF.

Many counts were recorded for this clone. Germline is not matched at one junction end, which may reflect a read error. The chain combines TRBV14 with TRBJ2-1; TRBD2 aligns across 9 bases. The CDR3 totals 13 residues. CDR1 is SGHDN, CDR2 FVKESK, per germline. The CDR3 region is CASSKEREDEQFF. The CDR3 DNA is TGTGCCAGCAGCAAAGAGCGGGAGGATGAGCAGTTCTTC.

This clone was seen more than once but under ten times. The chain has TRBV4-3 and TRBJ2-1; D could derive from TRBD1 or TRBD2 (5 bases each). Trimming removed 4 bases at V and 7 bases at J, with 20 bases between. This CDR3 has 16 residues. Per germline, CDR1 LGHNA and CDR2 YSLEER. The CDR3 loop reads CASSRKWRGQGNEQFF. The CDR3 nucleotides are TGCGCCAGCAGCCGGAAATGGAGAGGGCAGGGTAATGAGCAGTTCTTC.

This clone was counted between two and nine times. The chain employs TRBV28 and TRBJ2-3, with 8 bases identical to TRBD2. Germline V gene sequence: CDR1 MDHEN, CDR2 SYDVKM. This CDR3 has 15 residues. With 2 bases clipped from V and 2 bases from J, the junction kept 3 bases outside the gene matches. CDR3 residues: CASSLREGHTDTQYF. The CDR3 DNA reads TGTGCCAGCAGTTTACGGGAGGGCCACACAGATACGCAGTATTTT.

Of note for this clone: This same CDR3 is encoded by further DNA sequences in the sample. This chain joins TRBV7-9 and TRBJ2-5; TRBD1 matches at 9 bases. V lost 4 bases to trimming and J lost 5 bases; unmatched junction nucleotides: 5. Germline CDR1 reads SEHNR; CDR2 reads FQNEAQ (reference sequence). This CDR3 is 14 amino acids long. CDR3 sequence (DNA): TGTGCCAGCAGCTCGGGACAGGGCTGGGAGACCCAGTACTTC. Protein product: CASSSGQGWETQYF.

The gene calls are TRBV15 and TRBJ2-3; TRBD2 matches 8 bases. The CDR3 extends over 14 amino acids. Losses at the gene ends were 7 bases for V and 5 bases for J; bases not matched to a gene: 8. CDR1 and CDR2 from the germline V gene are LNHNV and YYDKDF (reference sequence). The CDR3 coding sequence is TGTGCCACCACCGCCTTAGCGGGAAGAGATACGCAGTATTTT. Its protein product is CATTALAGRDTQYF.

This clone was counted only a few times. The chain is built from TRBV5-1 and TRBJ2-1; TRBD2 matches at 8 bases. Trimming removed 1 base from V and 7 bases from J; junction bases left unmatched: 7. The CDR3 spans 15 residues. Germline CDR1 SGHRS, CDR2 YFSETQ. CDR3 DNA: TGCGCCAGCAGCTTGTCGGGAGGGCTTTCGAATGAGCAGTTCTTC. The encoded protein is CASSLSGGLSNEQFF.

This clone showed up just a few times. This chain links TRBV6-1 with TRBJ1-2; 7 bases agree with TRBD1. The CDR3 is 14 amino acids. The germline gives CDR1 MNHNS, CDR2 SASEGT. Losses at the gene ends were 3 bases for V and 8 bases for J; bases not matched to a gene: 9. CDR3 DNA: TGTGCCAGCAGTGAGAGAGGAAGGGGGCTCGGCTACACCTTC. Amino acid sequence: CASSERGRGLGYTF.

This clone showed up just a few times. This sequence joins TRBV11-2 and TRBJ1-1; D gene ambiguous. This CDR3 region has 12 residues. Trimming took off 1 base at V and 11 bases at J, with 11 bases between the two ends. CDR1 is SGHAT, CDR2 FQNNGV, per germline. The CDR3 DNA sequence: TGTGCCAGCAGCTTAGTTATGGAATCCGCTTTCTTT. Protein: CASSLVMESAFF.

On this clone: The sample contains more than one DNA sequence encoding this CDR3. This chain's CDR3 is CASSLRGQGKDTQYF. CDR3 DNA sequence: TGCGCCAGCAGCTTGCGAGGACAGGGGAAAGATACGCAGTATTTT. The V and J genes are TRBV5-1 and TRBJ2-3; 9 bases line up with TRBD1. J was trimmed by 5 bases and V by 1 base; bases with no gene match: 5. The germline gives CDR1 SGHRS, CDR2 YFSETQ. This CDR3 spans 15 amino acids.

CDR3 DNA sequence: TGTGCCAGCAGCTTGGGGCGGGACCGACTTAACGGCGGGGAGCTGTTTTTT. Translated: CASSLGRDRLNGGELFF. The V gene is TRBV5-4, the J gene TRBJ2-2; a weak D match, TRBD2 (6 bases). Germline CDR1 reads SGHNT; CDR2 reads YYREEE (reference sequence). Trimming left V 0 bases short and J 7 bases short, with 19 bases between. This CDR3 contains 17 residues.

This clone was picked up a small number of times. This chain joins TRBV5-6 and TRBJ1-1; 8 bases line up with TRBD1. Germline V gene lookup returns CDR1 SGHDT and CDR2 YYEEEE. The CDR3 loop spans 14 amino acids. Trimming at V came to 2 bases and at J to 5 bases, leaving 5 bases not matched to a gene. CDR3 protein: CASSFGQGRTEAFF. The DNA of the CDR3 is TGTGCCAGCAGCTTCGGACAGGGTAGGACTGAAGCTTTCTTT.

This clone was found a few times. The rearrangement joins TRBV18 to TRBJ2-1; 12 bases fit TRBD2. Germline trimming cut 1 base from V and 4 bases from J; bases unmatched to any gene: 8. This CDR3 has 18 amino acids. Germline V CDR1 and CDR2: KGHSH, LQKENI. DNA of the CDR3: TGTGCCAGCTCACCACTAGACAGGACTAGCGGGATTTACAATGAGCAGTTCTTC. Translated: CASSPLDRTSGIYNEQFF.

This clone was counted between two and nine times. The chain employs TRBV18 and TRBJ1-1; D is perhaps TRBD1 (6 bases). Germline-derived CDR1 and CDR2 are KGHSH and LQKENI. The CDR3 is 13 amino acids. The V and J ends lost 6 bases and 3 bases respectively, with 11 bases between them. CDR3 DNA: TGTGCCAGCTCGGTCCACAGGGACACTGAAGCTTTCTTT. It translates to CASSVHRDTEAFF. Full variable domain (rest looked up from reference TRBV18 and TRBJ1-1): NAGVMQNPRHLVRRRGQEARLRCSPMKGHSHVYWYRQLPEEGLKFMVYLQKENIIDESGMPKERFSAEFPKEGPSILRIQQVVRGDSAAYFCASSVHRDTEAFFGQGTRLTVV.

This clone was detected ten times or more. V is TRBV29-1 and J is TRBJ1-4; 8 positions match TRBD1. The CDR3 sequence is 14 residues long. J lost 7 bases, V lost 4 bases, and 8 bases had no gene match. Looked up from germline, CDR1 is SQVTM and CDR2 is ANQGSEA. CDR3 protein: CSVGQGAIGEKLFF. Here the CDR3 DNA reads TGCAGCGTTGGCCAGGGGGCGATTGGTGAAAAACTGTTTTTT. Full variable domain (outside the CDR3, taken from reference TRBV29-1 and TRBJ1-4): SAVISQKPSRDICQRGTSLTIQCQVDSQVTMMFWYRQQPGQSLTLIATANQGSEATYESGFVIDKFPISRPNLTFSTLTVSNMSPEDSSIYLCSVGQGAIGEKLFFGSGTQLSVL.

This clone was seen many times. This chain links TRBV7-2 with TRBJ2-1, with TRBD2 matching 11 bases. V trimming: 5 bases; J trimming: 3 bases; junction bases outside the gene matches: 6. CDR3 length: 16 amino acids. Germline CDR1 and CDR2: SGHTA and FQGNSA. CDR3: CASSISGRGLYNEQFF. The DNA of the CDR3 is TGTGCCAGCAGCATTAGCGGGAGGGGACTCTACAATGAGCAGTTCTTC.

This clone has just a few counts. The chain has TRBV10-2 and TRBJ1-5; 9 bases are shared with TRBD1. V shed 6 bases and J 3 bases; nucleotides not matched to a gene: 6. This CDR3 has 15 amino acids. Germline V gene sequence: CDR1 WSHSY, CDR2 SAAADI. In nucleotides, the CDR3 is TGCGCCAGCAGGGGGACAGGGCTGAACAATCAGCCCCAGCATTTT. This codes for CASRGTGLNNQPQHF.

The genes are TRBV5-4 and TRBJ2-5; 12 nucleotides match TRBD2. Germline CDR1 and CDR2: SGHNT and YYREEE (reference sequence). Losses at the gene ends were 4 bases for V and 4 bases for J; bases not matched to a gene: 5. The CDR3 loop spans 15 amino acids. CDR3 sequence (DNA): TGTGCCAGCAGCCCTAGCGGGAGGGCCACAGAGACCCAGTACTTC. The encoded protein is CASSPSGRATETQYF.

Many counts were recorded for this clone. This sample also contains other DNA sequences that code for the same CDR3. The chain is built from TRBV7-6 and TRBJ2-3; D is uncertain. With 4 bases removed from V and 3 bases from J, the gap between germline ends came to 8 bases. The CDR3 is made up of 13 amino acids. CDR1 and CDR2 (germline): SGHVS, FNYEAQ. This CDR3 is CASSSRDTDTQYF. The CDR3 region has the DNA TGTGCCAGCAGCTCTCGAGATACAGATACGCAGTATTTT. The full variable domain, in which reference TRBV7-6 and TRBJ2-3 provide the parts outside the CDR3, is GAGVSQSPRYKVTKRGQDVALRCDPISGHVSLYWYRQALGQGPEFLTYFNYEAQQDKSGLPNDRFSAERPEGSISTLTIQRTEQRDSAMYRCASSSRDTDTQYFGPGTRLTVL.

This clone was picked up a small number of times. The genes are TRBV27 and TRBJ1-1, with no clear D. Per the germline V gene, CDR1 is MNHEY and CDR2 is SMNVEV (reference sequence). The V and J ends lost 0 bases and 0 bases respectively, with 14 bases between them. There are 17 residues in the CDR3. CDR3 DNA sequence: TGTGCCAGCAGTTTATCGTTGGGCAGAAGTCTGAACACTGAAGCTTTCTTT. Translating gives CASSLSLGRSLNTEAFF.

The chain is built from TRBV20-1 and TRBJ2-5, with a weak D call TRBD1 (6 bases). This CDR3 spans 10 amino acids. Trimming cost V 7 bases and J 5 bases, with 8 bases left between them. The germline V gene encodes CDR1 DFQATT and CDR2 SNEGSKA (reference sequence). CDR3 coding DNA: TGCAGTGGGGGACACGAGACCCAGTACTTC. Protein: CSGGHETQYF.

This clone was seen a handful of times. This sequence joins TRBV15 and TRBJ2-4, with a possible D match to TRBD1 (5 bases). CDR1 is LNHNV and CDR2 is YYDKDF in the germline V gene (reference sequence). The CDR3 has 15 residues. Between the trimmed V and J ends, which lost 5 bases and 8 bases, there was a span of 19 bases. For the CDR3, the DNA is TGTGCCACCAGCCCCCAAATTCAGGGATCGGACATTCAGTACTTC. This encodes CATSPQIQGSDIQYF.

This clone has a handful of counts. This chain connects TRBV18 to TRBJ2-3; the D gene is possibly TRBD1 (5 bases). Germline lookup yields CDR1 KGHSH and CDR2 LQKENI. CDR3 length equals 15 residues. Trimming removed 4 bases from V and 2 bases from J, with 13 bases in between. CDR3 in DNA: TGTGCCAGCTCACTAATCCAGACAGACACAGATACGCAGTATTTT. Translating it yields CASSLIQTDTDTQYF.

V usage is TRBV7-6 and J usage is TRBJ2-3; D perhaps matches TRBD2 (6 bases). The germline V gene encodes CDR1 SGHVS and CDR2 FNYEAQ. Deletions cut 2 bases from V and 6 bases from J, with 12 bases between. This CDR3 is built from 14 residues. The CDR3 reads CASSLMGGSDTQYF. For the CDR3, the DNA is TGTGCCAGCAGCTTAATGGGAGGTTCGGATACGCAGTATTTT. The variable domain in full, completed from reference TRBV7-6 and TRBJ2-3, reads GAGVSQSPRYKVTKRGQDVALRCDPISGHVSLYWYRQALGQGPEFLTYFNYEAQQDKSGLPNDRFSAERPEGSISTLTIQRTEQRDSAMYRCASSLMGGSDTQYFGPGTRLTVL.

V gene TRBV13 combines with J gene TRBJ2-3; 15 bases align to TRBD2. V dropped 5 bases and J dropped 7; count of bases not matched to a gene: 7. CDR1 and CDR2 from the germline V gene are PRHDT and FYEKMQ (reference sequence). The CDR3 runs to 16 residues. Here the CDR3 reads CASSLRTSGGGNTQYF. For the CDR3, the DNA is TGTGCCAGCAGCCTCCGGACTAGCGGGGGGGGAAATACGCAGTATTTT.

This clone was observed a few times. This chain's CDR3 is CASSPTKTGPTDTQYF. CDR3 coding DNA: TGTGCCAGCAGCCCTACCAAGACAGGCCCGACAGATACGCAGTATTTT. The chain uses TRBV7-3 and TRBJ2-3; tentatively, D is TRBD1 (6 bases). Germline V gene sequence: CDR1 SGHTA, CDR2 FQGTGA. V gave up 5 bases and J gave up 3 bases, with 18 bases separating them. The CDR3 has 16 amino acids. The full variable domain, rest sourced from reference TRBV7-3 and TRBJ2-3, is GAGVSQTPSNKVTEKGKYVELRCDPISGHTALYWYRQSLGQGPEFLIYFQGTGAADDSGLPNDRFFAVRPEGSVSTLKIQRTERGDSAVYLCASSPTKTGPTDTQYFGPGTRLTVL.